The following is a TCR beta chain sequence with its context. The record originates from a study of identical twins. Template switching (which added a universal primer site) was used, and cDNA carried unique molecular identifiers. TCRdb called the 5' RACE reads again in MiXCR, with one record for every CDR3 protein. The sample lists about 300,000 distinct CDR3 sequences, 9% to 15% occurring once. J lost 5 bases, V lost 5 bases, and 16 bases had no gene match. CDR3 length equals 17 residues. Germline V CDR1 and CDR2: SEHNR, FQNEAQ (reference sequence). These same records also appear under a second study, on yellow fever vaccine responses in identical twins. That paper notes: Reports say the vaccine T cell response in twins looked partly convergent and partly personalized.

Sequenced input: CD8+ T cells sorted from blood. The chain links TRBV7-9 to TRBJ2-5; 8 bases line up with TRBD2. The TCR was taken from a woman between 18 and 30 years old in good health. The CDR3 DNA reads as TGTGCCAGCAGCATCGAAGGAGCGGGAGTCTGGGGTGAGACCCAGTACTTC. Translating gives CASSIEGAGVWGETQYF.